What follows are 17 T cell receptor beta chains derived from one specimen sequenced in a study of shared T cell receptors in the human thymus. Sequenced by immunoSEQ multiplex PCR; TCRdb stores in-frame clones only, minus some. The sample holds over 650,000 clones, around 87% seen once. This same sample was also part of a study on human thymus T cells.

The sequenced material came from thymocytes. These receptor sequences come from a boy in the first two years of life with a congenital heart defect.

Concerning this clone itself: One end of the junction does not line up with germline, which may come from a read error. The chain combines TRBV5-5 with TRBJ1-4; 11 nucleotides match TRBD1. CDR3 size: 14 residues. The germline V gene has CDR1 SGHKS and CDR2 YYEKEE (reference sequence). The CDR3 region is CASSPVPGQGDATW. CDR3 nucleotide sequence: TGTGCCAGCAGCCCTGTCCCGGGACAGGGGGATGCAACTTGG.

This chain uses TRBV28 with TRBJ1-2; no firm D call. This CDR3 is built from 14 residues. Trimming shortened V by 4 bases and J by 1 base, and 10 bases separated the two germline ends. The germline V gene has CDR1 MDHEN and CDR2 SYDVKM. The DNA for the CDR3 is TGTGCCAGCAGTTACAGAGCCGTTAACTATGGCTACACCTTC. Translation: CASSYRAVNYGYTF.

In DNA form, the CDR3 reads TGTGCCAGCAGTTGCCATAGCGGGAGTGCGCGCTACGAGCAGTACTTC. It translates to CASSCHSGSARYEQYF. The chain is built from TRBV6-5 and TRBJ2-7; 9 nucleotides line up with TRBD2. V lost 4 bases to trimming and J lost 3 bases; unmatched junction nucleotides: 10. Germline values: CDR1 MNHEY, CDR2 SVGAGI. This CDR3 comprises 16 residues.

The chain has TRBV19 and TRBJ2-3; 10 bases are a match to TRBD2. The ends lost 8 bases at V and 4 bases at J; junction bases unmatched: 0. The CDR3 consists of 12 residues. In germline, CDR1 is LNHDA, CDR2 SQIVND (reference sequence). The DNA of the CDR3 is TGTGCCAGTGGGACTAGCGCAGATACGCAGTATTTT. It codes for CASGTSADTQYF.

The chain joins TRBV7-4 to TRBJ1-1, with a tentative D call TRBD1 (5 bases). The CDR3 contains 16 residues. Germline assignment: CDR1 SGHVT and CDR2 SQSDAQ. V lost 3 bases and J lost 5, with 19 bases in between. CDR3 coding DNA: TGTGCCAGCAGCTTCAACCGGCAGGGCAGAAGAACTGAAGCTTTCTTT. Amino acid sequence: CASSFNRQGRRTEAFF. The full variable domain, in which reference TRBV7-4 and TRBJ1-1 provide the parts outside the CDR3, is GAGVSQSPRYKVAKRGRDVALRCDSISGHVTLYWYRQTLGQGSEVLTYSQSDAQRDKSGRPSGRFSAERPERSVSTLKIQRTEQGDSAVYLCASSFNRQGRRTEAFFGQGTRLTVV.

The chain combines TRBV28 with TRBJ2-2; tentatively, D is TRBD2 (5 bases). V was trimmed by 7 bases and J by 3 bases, leaving 9 bases between them. Per germline, CDR1 MDHEN and CDR2 SYDVKM. The CDR3 runs 13 residues. The CDR3 DNA follows: TGTGCCAGCACCCCTAGCTACACCGGGGAGCTGTTTTTT. It encodes CASTPSYTGELFF.

As concerns this clone: At one boundary the junction diverges from the germline segment, which might be a read error. Other DNA sequences in the sample encode the same CDR3. The V call is TRBV5-1, the J call TRBJ1-6; maybe TRBD1 (5 bases). The CDR3 runs to 17 residues. Looked up from germline, CDR1 is SGHRS and CDR2 is YFSETQ. The CDR3 sequence: CASSLGLQVSYNSPLHF. The CDR3 DNA reads as TGCGCCAGCAGCTTGGGGCTACAGGTCTCCTATAATTCCCCCCTCCACTTT.

In DNA, the CDR3 is TGTGCCAGCAGTGCCGAGGGGGACAGGGAGACTAACATTCAGTACTTC. Translating gives CASSAEGDRETNIQYF. This chain uses TRBV27 with TRBJ2-4, with 9 nucleotides matching TRBD1. Germline V CDR1 and CDR2: MNHEY, SMNVEV (reference sequence). Germline trimming cut 5 bases from V and 7 bases from J; bases unmatched to any gene: 12. The CDR3 has 16 amino acids.

The gene calls are TRBV10-3 and TRBJ2-5; TRBD1 might be the D (5 bases). The CDR3 length is 14 residues. V was clipped by 0 bases and J by 4 bases, with 9 bases between them. CDR1 is ENHRY, CDR2 SYGVKD, per germline. The CDR3 spells CAISESVGAETQYF. CDR3 nucleotides: TGTGCCATCAGTGAGTCGGTAGGGGCAGAGACCCAGTACTTC.

V usage is TRBV28 and J usage is TRBJ2-5, with 10 bases that match TRBD2. CDR1 and CDR2 from the germline V gene are MDHEN and SYDVKM. There are 19 residues in the CDR3. Unmatched junction bases numbered 16, after V lost 4 bases and J lost 2 bases. The CDR3 bases are TGTGCCAGCAGTTCCCGTATGCGCCTGGGACTAGCGTTTCAAGAGACCCAGTACTTC. It yields the protein CASSSRMRLGLAFQETQYF.

The chain recombines TRBV15 with TRBJ1-6, with D possibly TRBD1 on 5 matching bases. The V end was cut by 3 bases, the J end by 5 bases, with 8 bases between. Germline CDR1 and CDR2: LNHNV and YYDKDF (reference sequence). This CDR3 contains 14 residues. The CDR3 coding sequence is TGTGCCACCAGCAGGACAGTTGATAATTCACCCCTCCACTTT. Translation: CATSRTVDNSPLHF.

The chain is built from TRBV9 and TRBJ2-3; weak D call: TRBD1 (5 bases). The V and J ends lost 3 bases and 5 bases respectively, with 10 bases between them. Germline V lookup: CDR1 SGDLS, CDR2 YYNGEE. CDR3 length: 13 residues. The CDR3 sequence is CASSEATGDTQYF. CDR3 DNA sequence: TGTGCCAGCAGCGAAGCTACAGGAGATACGCAGTATTTT.

The V call is TRBV5-1, the J call TRBJ1-6; the match to TRBD1 covers 9 bases. After removal of 2 bases from V and 7 bases from J, the junction contained 10 bases not matched to a gene. The CDR3 runs 17 residues. The germline gives CDR1 SGHRS, CDR2 YFSETQ. The CDR3 bases are TGCGCCAGCAGCTTCTCCGTCCTAGGACAGGGGAATTCACCCCTCCACTTT. Amino acid sequence: CASSFSVLGQGNSPLHF.

The J gene is TRBJ1-5, the V gene TRBV27; 9 nucleotides line up with TRBD1. V dropped 5 bases and J dropped 4; count of bases not matched to a gene: 9. This CDR3 comprises 16 residues. The germline CDR1 and CDR2 sequences are MNHEY and SMNVEV (reference sequence). CDR3 in DNA: TGTGCCAGCAGTGAAACTACAGGGGGCGGGAATCAGCCCCAGCATTTT. Residues: CASSETTGGGNQPQHF.

This chain connects TRBV28 to TRBJ1-5; 11 nucleotides agree with TRBD1. This CDR3 comprises 20 residues. The trim removed 5 bases at V and 2 bases at J, leaving 17 bases unmatched. From germline, CDR1 is MDHEN and CDR2 SYDVKM. In DNA, the CDR3 is TGTGCCAGCAGTGCCCTTCCCGGACAGGGGGCTCGTGGGGGCAATCAGCCCCAGCATTTT. Translating it yields CASSALPGQGARGGNQPQHF.

The chain links TRBV27 to TRBJ2-5; 12 positions agree with TRBD2. J was trimmed by 3 bases and V by 5 bases; bases with no gene match: 13. The germline V gene has CDR1 MNHEY and CDR2 SMNVEV (reference sequence). The CDR3 loop spans 18 amino acids. The CDR3 DNA is TGTGCCAGCAGTCCCACAGCGACTAGCGGGGGTTCCGAAGAGACCCAGTACTTC. Protein sequence: CASSPTATSGGSEETQYF.

CDR3 residues: CAWGQKPGFF. CDR3 DNA: TGTGCCTGGGGGCAGAAACCAGGGTTCTTC. V usage is TRBV30 and J usage is TRBJ2-1; D ambiguous. Trimming left V 5 bases short and J 15 bases short, with 14 bases between. This CDR3 comprises 10 residues. Germline CDR1 reads GTSNPN; CDR2 reads SVGIG (reference sequence).